This T cell receptor (beta chain) originates from a study of blood T cell repertoires in COVID-19. About the study: The origin of the acute and convalescent COVID-19 samples was the United States, Italy and Spain.

Produced via immunoSEQ multiplex PCR; TCRdb's table is partial and in-frame only. The data show under 250,000 clones, about four fifths seen once. Losses at the gene ends were 10 bases for V and 8 bases for J; bases not matched to a gene: 11. The CDR3 covers 13 residues. In germline, CDR1 is ENHRY, CDR2 SYGVKD. Sequences were obtained from peripheral blood. The sequence came from a woman aged 40-49 years with COVID-19, enrolled during active disease. The chain carries TRBV10-3 and TRBJ1-3, with 7 nucleotides matching TRBD1. The CDR3 bases are TGTGCCACGACCATGACAGGGTTAGACACCATATATTTT. It encodes CATTMTGLDTIYF.